The source of this TCR beta chain is a study of blood T cell repertoires in COVID-19. Study details: Acute and convalescent COVID-19 samples came from the United States, Italy and Spain. T cells, B-cell-depleted T cells, or PBMCs supplied cDNA or gDNA.

This clone has more than one count but fewer than ten. V lost 5 bases and J lost 2, with 9 bases in between. In germline, CDR1 is MNHEY, CDR2 SMNVEV (reference sequence). CDR3 length: 13 residues. Original analysis: Nucleated cell number was recorded as an estimate derived from reference gene primer amplification. Sequencing used immunoSEQ multiplex PCR; TCRdb keeps in-frame clones, though not all of them. The D gene and trimming were derived from the DNA, and the V and J assignments and clone size from that table. The sample holds some 130,000 clones, roughly 85% seen once. The sequence was collected from a man at least 80 years old with acute or convalescent COVID-19. The J gene is TRBJ1-1, the V gene TRBV27, with D perhaps matching TRBD1 (5 bases). The sample taken for sequencing was peripheral blood. The CDR3 DNA reads as TGTGCCAGCAGTAAGACAGATAACACTGAAGCTTTCTTT. Its protein product is CASSKTDNTEAFF.